The sequence of this T cell receptor beta chain was determined in a study of blood T cell repertoires in COVID-19 (TCRdb year 2020). Background on the whole study: Samples from collaborators originated in the United States, Italy and Spain and spanned both the acute and convalescent phases of COVID-19. The material from the prospective study consisted of cDNA or gDNA derived from T cells, B-cell-depleted T cells, or PBMCs. Subjects who had been exposed to COVID-19, were actively infected with it, or had recovered from it provided the deeply sampled blood TCRbeta repertoires that made up the dataset. Where available, HLA class I and class II types were obtained from metadata supplied by the sample provider rather than from assay-based typing. A de-identified subject ID, COVID-19 status, age in years and sex were almost always included in the sample metadata. A freely available public database, intended as a resource for researchers studying the immune response to SARS-CoV-2, is where the repertoires were released. Samples came from the ongoing ImmuneRACE study (first 160 participants) plus 1,254 subjects from 6 global collaborators.

From V the trimming removes 8 bases and from J it removes 0 bases, while the gene matches leave 6 bases of the junction unaccounted for. CDR1 and CDR2, looked up from the germline V gene, are MNHEY and SVGAGI. The CDR3 goes from the cysteine to the phenylalanine over 14 residues. CDR3 DNA only is kept here, 42 bases in frame from base 1. Each collaborating institution followed its own protocols to collect whole blood in K2EDTA tubes. For TCRbeta analysis, collaborators shipped samples as frozen whole blood, isolated PBMCs, or DNA extracted from either of those sample types. As for this clone: This clone's antigen is unknown. No quality values exist for individual bases; no much larger clone is one base distant.

TCRbeta CDR3 regions were amplified from genomic DNA using the immunoSEQ Assay, a bias-controlled multiplex PCR. In the original analysis: Nucleated cell counts per sample were estimated from amplification of reference gene primers within the assay. To quantify the absolute abundance of each unique TCRbeta CDR3 rearrangement, sequence reads were collapsed and filtered. For each sample, productive Simpson clonality was calculated by taking the square root of Simpson's diversity index across productive rearrangements. TCRdb provides this immuneACCESS table in a form limited to in-frame rearrangements. Some clones are lacking; in checked studies, under half of them reflect an unresolved V gene, and why the rest are absent is not known. That table furnishes V, J and clone size, whereas the DNA furnished D and trimming. The sample yields 150,000 to 200,000 clones; roughly nine tenths were counted once. 0.7% to 0.8% of the sample goes to the ten largest clones.

Findings and caveats that apply to the study as a whole: The amount of clinical and demographic metadata varied by source and participant and was provided uncurated.

This clonotype was sampled from a woman between 65 and 79 years old with acute or convalescent COVID-19. The sequence links TRBV6-5 to TRBJ1-1, with TRBD1 matching 7 junction bases. The sample taken for sequencing was peripheral blood. In nucleotides, the sequence is TGTGCCAGCGCCACGACAGGGATGAACACTGAAGCTTTCTTT. It codes for CASATTGMNTEAFF.